The clone carrying this T cell receptor beta chain was picked up a small number of times. The germline gives CDR1 MGHRA, CDR2 YSYEKL. CDR3 size: 16 residues. Losses at the gene ends were 4 bases for V and 4 bases for J; bases not matched to a gene: 7. TCRbeta library construction was performed incorporating unique molecular identifiers. TCRdb passed the PCR reads through MiXCR, listing each CDR3 protein once. The sample yields 300,000 or so distinct CDR3 sequences, approximately 9.8% seen once. This specimen belongs to a study of T-cell reconstitution after alpha-beta-depleted transplantation in children.

The V call is TRBV4-1, the J call TRBJ2-3; 11 positions agree with TRBD1. This sequence originates from a human donor who donated a stem cell graft to a child with SCID. The sample consisted of PBMCs from the stem cell graft donor, taken from the stem cell graft. The CDR3 coding sequence is TGCGCCAGCAGCCCTGGGACAGGGGGAGACGCAGATACGCAGTATTTT. It is translated as CASSPGTGGDADTQYF.